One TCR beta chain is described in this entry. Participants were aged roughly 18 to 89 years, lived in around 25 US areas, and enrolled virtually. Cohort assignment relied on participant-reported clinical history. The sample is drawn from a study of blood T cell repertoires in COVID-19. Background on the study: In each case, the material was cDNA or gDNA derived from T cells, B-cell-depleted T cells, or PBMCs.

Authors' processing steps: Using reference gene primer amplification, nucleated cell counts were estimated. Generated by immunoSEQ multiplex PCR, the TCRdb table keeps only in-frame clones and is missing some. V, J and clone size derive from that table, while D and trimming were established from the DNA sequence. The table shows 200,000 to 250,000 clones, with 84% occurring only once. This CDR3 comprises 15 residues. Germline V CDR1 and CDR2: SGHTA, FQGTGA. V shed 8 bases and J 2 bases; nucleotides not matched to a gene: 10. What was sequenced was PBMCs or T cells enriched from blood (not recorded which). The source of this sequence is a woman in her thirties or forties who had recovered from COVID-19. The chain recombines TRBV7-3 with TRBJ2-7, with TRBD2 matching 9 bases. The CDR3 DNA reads TGTGCCAGCTCTAAGGCGGGAGGGCAAGCCTACGAGCAGTACTTC. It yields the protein CASSKAGGQAYEQYF.